This TCR beta chain was sequenced during a study of shared clonotypes between healthy human individuals. The study's findings and limits: Measured sharing among donors was expected to vary with sequencing depth.

Points on this clone: Its antigen is unknown.

Deep-level settings were used for running the assay. Sorted subsets were amplified in replicate PCRs using approximately 200 ng DNA, around 30,000 T cell genomes. The method was immunoSEQ multiplex PCR; TCRdb's version includes in-frame clones alone and lacks a portion of them. The sample includes over a million clones, roughly 95% of them seen just once. V lost 7 bases to trimming and J lost 0 bases; unmatched junction nucleotides: 21. CDR3 size: 19 residues. The germline V gene encodes CDR1 SEHNR and CDR2 FQNEAQ (reference sequence). The sequence was obtained from a man aged 25-40 years in good health. The specimen sequenced was naive CD4+ T cells sorted from blood. Indicated subset: CD45RA+ positively selected. V is TRBV7-9 and J is TRBJ2-7, with 7 bases that match TRBD2. The CDR3 is CASIPQELAADKDSYEQYF. The CDR3 coding sequence is TGTGCCAGCATCCCTCAGGAGCTAGCGGCCGATAAAGACTCCTACGAGCAGTACTTC. The variable domain in full, completed from reference TRBV7-9 and TRBJ2-7, reads DTGVSQNPRHKITKRGQNVTFRCDPISEHNRLYWYRQTLGQGPEFLTYFQNEAQLEKSRLLSDRFSAERPKGSFSTLEIQRTEQGDSAMYLCASIPQELAADKDSYEQYFGPGTRLTVT.